Below are 21 T cell receptor beta chains sequenced from a single sample in a study of patients and donors after allogeneic stem cell transplantation. TCRdb fed the RT-PCR reads into MiXCR, producing one record per CDR3 protein. Altogether approximately 88,000 distinct CDR3 sequences are present, around 5% being singletons, with the ten largest covering about 3%. The material sequenced was blood, either unsorted or a sorted T cell fraction (not recorded which). The receptors shown here come from a human donor who was either an allogeneic HSCT recipient or a stem cell or donor lymphocyte infusion donor (not recorded which). It is not recorded whose cells these are; they may come from a transplant donor.

This clonotype occurred many times. V usage is TRBV19 and J usage is TRBJ2-2, with a weak D call TRBD1 (5 bases). Between the trimmed V and J ends, which lost 7 bases and 4 bases, there was a span of 19 bases. The CDR3 contains 16 residues. Germline V gives CDR1 LNHDA, CDR2 SQIVND (reference sequence). The CDR3 region is CASTSGSGVVTGELFF. In nucleotides, the CDR3 is TGTGCCAGTACCTCAGGGTCCGGAGTAGTCACCGGGGAGCTGTTTTTT.

V gene TRBV6-1 combines with J gene TRBJ1-6; 9 nucleotides match TRBD1. Trimming took 2 bases from V and 4 from J; bases not matched to a gene: 12. Germline V gives CDR1 MNHNS, CDR2 SASEGT. The CDR3 is 19 residues long. CDR3 in DNA: TGTGCCAGCAGTGAAAGGGGACAGGGTCTCGCGACTTATAATTCACCCCTCCACTTT. It encodes CASSERGQGLATYNSPLHF.

This clonotype was detected only a few times. The CDR3 bases are TGCAGTGCCCTAATAGGGGCAGGGGGCCCTTCTGGCTACACCTTC. Translated: CSALIGAGGPSGYTF. The V call is TRBV20-1, the J call TRBJ1-2; 8 positions agree with TRBD1. The CDR3 is made up of 15 amino acids. Germline assignment: CDR1 DFQATT and CDR2 SNEGSKA (reference sequence). V lost 6 bases to trimming and J lost 7 bases; unmatched junction nucleotides: 16.

The chain has TRBV30 and TRBJ1-5, with 7 bases matching TRBD1. This CDR3 has 14 residues. With V trimmed by 2 bases and J by 7 bases, 8 bases remained unmatched. Germline CDR1 is GTSNPN and CDR2 is SVGIG (reference sequence). The CDR3 protein is CAWSRTGRGQPQHF. The DNA for the CDR3 is TGTGCCTGGAGTCGGACAGGTCGGGGGCAGCCCCAGCATTTT.

This clonotype was observed many times. The chain has TRBV7-8 and TRBJ1-1, with 8 bases identical to TRBD1. Germline V CDR1 and CDR2: SGHVS, FQNEAQ. V lost 1 base, J lost 5 bases, and 6 bases stayed unmatched. This CDR3 spans 15 amino acids. CDR3 region: CASSLGRGRSTEAFF. The CDR3 coding sequence is TGTGCCAGCAGCTTAGGCAGGGGGCGCTCAACTGAAGCTTTCTTT.

This clonotype was recorded at least ten times. The chain carries TRBV5-6 and TRBJ2-3, with 7 bases identical to TRBD1. The CDR3 contains 15 residues. Germline CDR1 SGHDT, CDR2 YYEEEE. J was trimmed by 4 bases and V by 2 bases; bases with no gene match: 7. In DNA form, the CDR3 reads TGTGCCAGCAGCTTAGGGGGCCGTGCGTCAGATACGCAGTATTTT. Translated: CASSLGGRASDTQYF.

This clonotype was counted at least ten times. V gene TRBV20-1 combines with J gene TRBJ1-4; D might be TRBD1 (5 bases). Germline CDR1 DFQATT, CDR2 SNEGSKA (reference sequence). V was pared by 6 bases and J by 10 bases, with 21 bases between. The CDR3 loop spans 14 amino acids. CDR3 in amino acids: CSAPARERLGKLFF. The CDR3 DNA sequence: TGCAGTGCCCCCGCCAGGGAGCGGTTGGGAAAACTGTTTTTT.

This clonotype was counted at least ten times. This rearrangement joins TRBV7-9 to TRBJ1-4; 7 bases map to TRBD1. CDR1 and CDR2 (germline): SEHNR, FQNEAQ (reference sequence). This CDR3 region has 14 residues. J lost 1 base, V lost 10 bases, and 6 bases had no gene match. The CDR3 DNA is TGTGCCATCGAAACAGGGGAAACTAATGAAAAACTGTTTTTT. Encoded protein: CAIETGETNEKLFF.

This sequence joins TRBV6-1 and TRBJ2-3, with D unresolved. The CDR3 is made up of 14 amino acids. Germline assignment: CDR1 MNHNS and CDR2 SASEGT. With 0 bases removed from V and 3 bases from J, the gap between germline ends came to 7 bases. The CDR3 loop is CASSEAGVTDTQYF. In DNA, the CDR3 is TGTGCCAGCAGTGAAGCTGGGGTTACAGATACGCAGTATTTT.

This clonotype was seen ten or more times. This rearrangement joins TRBV3-1 to TRBJ2-3; the D is unclear. This CDR3 region has 12 residues. V gave up 3 bases and J gave up 5 bases, with 6 bases separating them. CDR1 and CDR2 (germline): LGHDT, YNNKEL (reference sequence). Here the CDR3 reads CASSQLGDTQYF. CDR3 DNA: TGTGCCAGCAGCCAGTTGGGAGATACGCAGTATTTT.

The DNA for the CDR3 is TGTGCCGTACAGGCCAGCACAGATACGCAGTATTTT. Translated: CAVQASTDTQYF. The rearrangement joins TRBV24-1 to TRBJ2-3; D possibly corresponds to TRBD1 (5 bases). Trimming pared 12 bases from V and 0 bases from J, leaving 9 bases between. This CDR3 has 12 residues. Germline V CDR1 and CDR2: KGHDR, SFDVKD.

This clonotype was observed many times. The rearrangement joins TRBV7-9 to TRBJ1-2, with 8 bases identical to TRBD1. Germline values: CDR1 SEHNR, CDR2 FQNEAQ (reference sequence). CDR3 length equals 17 residues. Germline trimming cut 6 bases from V and 1 base from J; bases unmatched to any gene: 13. CDR3 amino acids: CASRPRGSGGLNYGYTF. The CDR3 DNA reads TGTGCCAGCAGACCAAGGGGTTCAGGGGGCCTTAACTATGGCTACACCTTC.

The sample holds a few counts of this clonotype. The J gene is TRBJ2-2, the V gene TRBV10-3, with D possibly being TRBD1 (6 bases). The V end lost 4 bases, the J end lost 0 bases, and 9 bases lay between the germline ends. The CDR3 runs 15 residues. Germline CDR1 is ENHRY and CDR2 is SYGVKD. In nucleotides, the CDR3 is TGTGCCATCAGTGGCAACAGGGCGAACACCGGGGAGCTGTTTTTT. As protein: CAISGNRANTGELFF.

This clonotype was counted many times. V is TRBV29-1 and J is TRBJ1-1; D is unresolved. The CDR3 covers 12 residues. Germline loops: CDR1 SQVTM, CDR2 ANQGSEA. Trimming took off 3 bases at V and 3 bases at J, with 8 bases between the two ends. The CDR3 coding sequence is TGCAGCGTTGACCAGGCGGACACTGAAGCTTTCTTT. It is translated as CSVDQADTEAFF.

This clonotype was counted at least ten times. The chain is built from TRBV7-9 and TRBJ1-2, with a weak D call TRBD1 (6 bases). V was trimmed by 5 bases and J by 2 bases, leaving 18 bases between them. The CDR3 loop spans 16 amino acids. Germline CDR1 is SEHNR and CDR2 is FQNEAQ (reference sequence). In DNA, the CDR3 is TGTGCCAGCAGCCCGGGGACACCTAAAGGAAACTATGGCTACACCTTC. Amino acids: CASSPGTPKGNYGYTF.

This clonotype was observed at least ten times. The chain recombines TRBV6-1 with TRBJ1-1; D not resolved. There are 11 residues in the CDR3. Germline CDR1 is MNHNS and CDR2 is SASEGT. Deletions cut 7 bases from V and 1 base from J, with 4 bases between. CDR3 sequence: CASTGNTEAFF. The CDR3, as DNA: TGTGCCAGCACGGGGAACACTGAAGCTTTCTTT.

The table lists this clonotype with many counts. The rearrangement uses TRBV4-1 and TRBJ2-4; 7 bases match TRBD1. CDR1 MGHRA and CDR2 YSYEKL come from the germline V gene. There are 16 residues in the CDR3. After removal of 2 bases from V and 2 bases from J, the junction contained 6 bases not matched to a gene. DNA of the CDR3: TGCGCCAGCAGCCAACCCCGGGACAGATCCAAAAACATTCAGTACTTC. Its protein product is CASSQPRDRSKNIQYF.

This clonotype appeared a few times. This chain connects TRBV3-1 to TRBJ2-1, with 7 positions matching TRBD1. V lost 4 bases to trimming and J lost 4 bases; unmatched junction nucleotides: 7. CDR1 LGHDT and CDR2 YNNKEL come from the germline V gene (reference sequence). The CDR3 has 15 amino acids. This CDR3 reads CASSPRDRQYNEQFF. The CDR3 region has the DNA TGTGCCAGCAGCCCCCGGGACAGACAGTACAATGAGCAGTTCTTC.

The chain recombines TRBV5-5 with TRBJ2-5; TRBD2 aligns across 10 bases. The trim removed 1 base at V and 5 bases at J, leaving 14 bases unmatched. The CDR3 runs to 18 residues. CDR1 is SGHKS and CDR2 is YYEKEE in the germline V gene (reference sequence). The CDR3 coding sequence is TGTGCCAGCAGCTTGTCGTTTTGGTCTAGCGGGAGTGGGGAGACCCAGTACTTC. Protein sequence: CASSLSFWSSGSGETQYF.

This clonotype has a handful of counts. The J gene is TRBJ1-2, the V gene TRBV11-3; TRBD1 is a possible D gene (6 bases). Germline V gives CDR1 SGHNT, CDR2 YENEEA. V was cut by 4 bases and J by 4 bases, with 10 bases left in between. There are 13 residues in the CDR3. The CDR3 nucleotides are TGTGCCAGCAGCTCTACACAGGGCTATGGCTACACCTTC. This encodes CASSSTQGYGYTF. Variable domain in full (rest from reference TRBV11-3 and TRBJ1-2): EAGVVQSPRYKIIEKKQPVAFWCNPISGHNTLYWYLQNLGQGPELLIRYENEEAVDDSQLPKDRFSAERLKGVDSTLKIQPAELGDSAVYLCASSSTQGYGYTFGSGTRLTVV.

The rearrangement links TRBV7-9 to TRBJ1-3; maybe TRBD1 (5 bases). CDR3 length: 14 amino acids. Between the trimmed V and J ends, which lost 2 bases and 1 base, there was a span of 6 bases. Germline CDR1 and CDR2: SEHNR and FQNEAQ (reference sequence). CDR3 nucleotide sequence: TGTGCCAGCAGCTTACAGGGATCTGGAAACACCATATATTTT. This encodes CASSLQGSGNTIYF.